This T cell receptor (beta chain) was documented in a study of blood T cell repertoires in COVID-19. Repertoires were generated with immunoSEQ multiplex PCR, while TCRdb's copy carries only in-frame clones and drops some. Of approximately 360,000 clones in the sample, about 87% were seen once. The CDR3 is 16 residues long. Germline V gene lookup returns CDR1 ENHRY and CDR2 SYGVKD. Trimming at V came to 3 bases and at J to 5 bases, leaving 8 bases not matched to a gene. The rearrangement links TRBV10-3 to TRBJ2-2; 8 bases align to TRBD2. Sequencing used PBMCs or T cells enriched from blood (not recorded which). The receptor comes from a man between 35 and 55 years old in a cohort exposed to, infected with or recovered from COVID-19 (not recorded which). The CDR3 sequence: CAISESSGSSTGELFF. CDR3 bases: TGTGCCATCAGTGAATCGAGCGGGAGTAGTACCGGGGAGCTGTTTTTT.